The subject of this entry is one T cell receptor (beta chain). Its antigen is unidentified. V lost 2 bases to trimming and J lost 2 bases, with 20 bases between them. Germline V gene data show CDR1 as MNHEY and CDR2 as SMNVEV (reference sequence). CDR3 length equals 18 residues. The data stem from a study of cytomegalovirus exposure and HLA in healthy donors. Overall study findings and caveats: Reported results showed that the classifier diagnosed cytomegalovirus status with high specificity and sensitivity. Researchers had no immune exposure information except CMV serostatus available.

This PCR relied on a set of 60 Vbeta primers and 13 Jbeta primers. Sequenced by immunoSEQ multiplex PCR; TCRdb stores in-frame clones only, minus some. The sample has 180,000 or so clones; under 85% are singletons. The clonotype comes from a male donor in good health and CMV-seronegative. The gene calls are TRBV27 and TRBJ2-3, with D unresolved. Sequenced input: PBMCs. CDR3 DNA sequence: TGTGCCAGCAGTTTAAAAAGACAACTGGCGAAGAACACAGATACGCAGTATTTT. It specifies CASSLKRQLAKNTDTQYF.